This T cell receptor (beta chain) is from a study of blood T cells in healthy people across ages. A J-beta primer mix and a sample-barcoded 5' primer were used in a second PCR of roughly 7 to 12 cycles. TCRdb redid the calling of the 5' RACE reads with MiXCR, one entry per CDR3 protein. The sample includes about 970,000 distinct CDR3 sequences, roughly half of them seen just once. The material sequenced was blood. The origin of this receptor is a woman aged 55-70 years in good health.

The CDR3 coding sequence is TGTGCCAGCAGCGCCACTGGACTAGCGGGAAGGTACGAGCAGTACTTC. Its protein product is CASSATGLAGRYEQYF. This chain joins TRBV25-1 and TRBJ2-4; 12 bases agree with TRBD2. The tail of the sequence fits TRBJ2-7 better, so the J call may be wrong. CDR1 and CDR2 from the germline V gene are MGHDK and SYGVNS. This CDR3 is 16 amino acids long.